The clone carrying this T cell receptor (beta chain) was detected ten times or more. Its target is not known. The CDR3 totals 15 residues. The germline V gene has CDR1 MRHNA and CDR2 SNTAGT. V lost 2 bases and J lost 4; bases outside the gene matches: 5. This entry comes from a study of breast tumors, draining lymph nodes, adjacent tissues. Findings of the study overall: Compared with lymph nodes, tumors were less diverse; compared with nontumor tissue, more.

Each CDR3 protein is one row after TCRdb ran MiXCR on the multiplex PCR reads. The repertoire consists of around 230,000 distinct CDR3 sequences, with 34% occurring once and the leading ten covering roughly 3.5%. Axillary draining lymph nodes of breast cancer patients supplied the node samples. Sequencing was performed on axillary lymph node tissue. This TCR was sampled from a female donor with breast cancer. Some clones in this sample may be carry-over from other donors' samples. The gene calls are TRBV6-4 and TRBJ2-5; 9 bases are shared with TRBD1. The CDR3 spells CASSDKGQGRETQYF. The CDR3, as DNA: TGTGCCAGCAGTGACAAAGGACAGGGGCGAGAGACCCAGTACTTC.